The clone carrying this TCR beta chain was seen a single time. What it recognizes is unknown. V was clipped by 2 bases and J by 1 base, with 11 bases between them. The CDR3 has 15 residues. The germline gives CDR1 SGHTA, CDR2 FQGNSA. This sample stems from a study of cytomegalovirus exposure and HLA in healthy donors. Profiling relied on immunoSEQ multiplex PCR, and the TCRdb table lists in-frame clones only, not all of them. The sample has approximately 160,000 clones; about 90% are singletons. Study outcomes and limitations: The authors enumerated over 150 TCR beta chains as linked to cytomegalovirus.

V usage is TRBV7-2 and J usage is TRBJ1-1; tentatively, D is TRBD1 (6 bases). The receptor's source is a woman under 30 in good health and CMV-seropositive. The sample comprised PBMCs. CDR3 sequence (DNA): TGTGCCAGCAGCTTAACGGGACAAAGGAACACTGAAGCTTTCTTT. Translated: CASSLTGQRNTEAFF.